This T cell receptor (beta chain) was observed in a study of T cells in Graves' hyperthyroidism and ophthalmopathy. Whole-study findings and limits: The model's output predicted ophthalmopathy at a median of about 5.9 months prior to onset.

Using RNA transcripts as the source, TCR beta CDR3 regions were amplified. TCR CDR3 regions were first amplified by RT-PCR with HTBI primers. From the multiplex PCR reads, TCRdb called clonotypes with MiXCR, one entry per CDR3 protein. This sample has a few hundred thousand distinct CDR3 sequences, with roughly 50% found just once. Stability of Graves' hyperthyroidism was defined as absent ophthalmopathy progression within 18 months. Criteria for exclusion of patients were uncontrolled infection, other autoimmune disease, pregnancy or lactation. For the diagnoses, clinical symptoms, serum thyroxine and TRAb, thyroid ultrasound and orbital computed tomography were used. This clonotype was counted only a few times. Its antigen is unknown. This receptor was taken from a young woman with Graves' hyperthyroidism. Sequencing input: peripheral blood or thyroid tissue (not recorded which).

The CDR3 is CASSLAWRGNIQYF. The DNA for the CDR3 is TGTGCCAGCAGCTTAGCTTGGCGGGGGAACATTCAGTACTTC. This chain links TRBV7-2 with TRBJ2-4, with 7 bases identical to TRBD2. CDR1 is SGHTA, CDR2 FQGNSA, per germline. The V segment lost 0 bases and the J segment 7 bases; nucleotides outside the gene matches: 3. The CDR3 spans 14 residues.